The clone carrying this T cell receptor (beta chain) showed up just a few times. Clones were read by immunoSEQ multiplex PCR, and TCRdb kept only the in-frame ones, dropping some. The repertoire includes over a million clones, about 75% of them detected once, and 1.5% sits in the top ten. This sample is drawn from a study of shared clonotypes between healthy human individuals. Per the germline V gene, CDR1 is SGHRS and CDR2 is YFSETQ. The CDR3 totals 15 residues. Trimming took 0 bases from V and 3 from J, leaving 10 bases between them. The sample comprised memory CD4+ T cells sorted from blood. Subset in this sample: CD45RA-negative fraction. This TCR was recovered from a man aged 18 to 30 in good health. The chain employs TRBV5-1 and TRBJ1-5; D remains unclear. The CDR3 loop reads CASSLGDLDNQPQHF. In DNA, the CDR3 is TGCGCCAGCAGCTTGGGGGATTTAGACAATCAGCCCCAGCATTTT.